The 19 T cell receptor beta chains below come from one sample, sequenced in a study of yellow fever vaccine responses in identical twins. MiXCR, applied by TCRdb to the RT-PCR reads, yields one record per CDR3 protein. Of more than 11,000 distinct CDR3 sequences detected, 84% appear once; the ten largest clones hold 0.55% to 0.85%. Specimen: T cells from blood (PBMCs), unsorted or a sorted subset (not recorded which), collected before or after yellow fever vaccination (not recorded which). The receptors shown here come from a young woman who received the yellow fever vaccine.

The chain carries TRBV5-1 and TRBJ1-1, with D unresolved. This CDR3 has 14 amino acids. CDR1 is SGHRS and CDR2 is YFSETQ in the germline V gene. V dropped 0 bases and J dropped 1 base, with 7 bases sitting between them. CDR3 sequence: CASSLETANTEAFF. In DNA, the CDR3 is TGCGCCAGCAGCTTGGAAACAGCGAACACTGAAGCTTTCTTT.

The J gene is TRBJ1-1, the V gene TRBV10-3, with D possibly being TRBD1 (5 bases). V dropped 4 bases and J dropped 4 bases, with 10 bases sitting between them. This CDR3 has 13 amino acids. Per germline, CDR1 ENHRY and CDR2 SYGVKD. CDR3 DNA: TGTGCCATCAGTGTGGTGGGACCCACTGAAGCTTTCTTT. Its translation is CAISVVGPTEAFF.

This clonotype was counted a single time. CDR3 DNA sequence: TGTGCCACCACAACCCCCCCCACAGATACGCAGTATTTT. Residues: CATTTPPTDTQYF. The chain joins TRBV19 to TRBJ2-3; the D is unclear. The germline V gene encodes CDR1 LNHDA and CDR2 SQIVND (reference sequence). The CDR3 covers 13 residues. Trimming left V 10 bases short and J 2 bases short, with 13 bases between.

The genes are TRBV28 and TRBJ2-1; 7 bases match TRBD2. This CDR3 is 13 amino acids long. Per the germline V gene, CDR1 is MDHEN and CDR2 is SYDVKM. The V segment lost 8 bases and the J segment 7 bases; nucleotides outside the gene matches: 8. CDR3 in amino acids: CASWRLARNEQFF. DNA for the CDR3: TGTGCCAGCTGGAGACTAGCTAGGAATGAGCAGTTCTTC. Together with reference TRBV28 and TRBJ2-1, the CDR3 gives the full variable domain: DVKVTQSSRYLVKRTGEKVFLECVQDMDHENMFWYRQDPGLGLRLIYFSYDVKMKEKGDIPEGYSVSREKKERFSLILESASTNQTSMYLCASWRLARNEQFFGPGTRLTVL.

This chain connects TRBV7-9 to TRBJ1-4, with a possible D match to TRBD1 (6 bases). V was trimmed by 2 bases and J by 5 bases, leaving 15 bases between them. Germline CDR1 is SEHNR and CDR2 is FQNEAQ (reference sequence). CDR3 size: 16 residues. DNA for the CDR3: TGTGCCAGCAGCTTAACCACTAAGGACAGAAATGAAAAACTGTTTTTT. It is translated as CASSLTTKDRNEKLFF. Drawing the rest from reference TRBV7-9 and TRBJ1-4, the complete variable domain is DTGVSQNPRHKITKRGQNVTFRCDPISEHNRLYWYRQTLGQGPEFLTYFQNEAQLEKSRLLSDRFSAERPKGSFSTLEIQRTEQGDSAMYLCASSLTTKDRNEKLFFGSGTQLSVL.

The chain employs TRBV10-3 and TRBJ2-2; 9 bases fit TRBD1. The CDR3 spans 13 residues. V gave up 10 bases and J gave up 6 bases; unmatched junction bases: 6. Germline values: CDR1 ENHRY, CDR2 SYGVKD. This CDR3 is CATRQGEAGELFF. CDR3 DNA: TGTGCCACACGACAGGGGGAAGCCGGGGAGCTGTTTTTT.

The gene calls are TRBV20-1 and TRBJ1-4; D is uncertain. There are 13 residues in the CDR3. The V gene's germline CDR1 is DFQATT and CDR2 SNEGSKA (reference sequence). With 5 bases removed from V and 8 bases from J, the gap between germline ends came to 15 bases. This chain's CDR3 is CSAPQSMAEKLFF. The CDR3 DNA sequence: TGCAGTGCTCCCCAATCGATGGCCGAAAAACTGTTTTTT.

Here the CDR3 DNA reads TGCAGCGTCCGCCGGGACACTAGCTCCTACGAGCAGTACTTC. Translation: CSVRRDTSSYEQYF. V usage is TRBV29-1 and J usage is TRBJ2-7, with D possibly TRBD1 on 6 matching bases. The germline gives CDR1 SQVTM, CDR2 ANQGSEA. The length of the CDR3 is 14 residues. Trimming left V 6 bases short and J 0 bases short, with 15 bases between.

The rearrangement links TRBV12-3 or TRBV12-4 to TRBJ2-1; 11 bases match TRBD2. The CDR3 has 15 amino acids. J lost 7 bases, V lost 3 bases, and 5 bases had no gene match. CDR3 in DNA: TGTGCCAGCAGTTTTACTAGCGGGGGCGGAAATGAGCAGTTCTTC. It yields the protein CASSFTSGGGNEQFF.

This rearrangement joins TRBV6-2 or TRBV6-3 to TRBJ1-1; D is undetermined. V was shortened by 1 base and J by 1 base, with 10 bases between the two germline ends. The CDR3 covers 15 residues. Per germline, CDR1 MNHEY and CDR2 SVGEGT. The CDR3 is CASSYFGRPNTEAFF. The DNA of the CDR3 is TGTGCCAGCAGTTACTTCGGTCGTCCGAACACTGAAGCTTTCTTT.

V usage is TRBV7-6 and J usage is TRBJ2-7; D not certain. There are 13 residues in the CDR3. Germline CDR1 reads SGHVS; CDR2 reads FNYEAQ. V was trimmed by 5 bases and J by 1 base, leaving 9 bases between them. CDR3 DNA: TGTGCCAGCAGCCCGGACCGATCCTACGAGCAGTACTTC. It translates to CASSPDRSYEQYF.

The chain links TRBV20-1 to TRBJ1-1, with TRBD1 as a possible D gene (5 bases). V was pared by 4 bases and J by 4 bases, with 7 bases between. The germline CDR1 and CDR2 sequences are DFQATT and SNEGSKA (reference sequence). This CDR3 region has 11 residues. Written as DNA, the CDR3 is TGCAGTGCTAAGAGGGGCACTGAAGCTTTCTTT. It yields the protein CSAKRGTEAFF.

V is TRBV23-1 and J is TRBJ2-7; no definite D call. Being an ORF, TRBV23-1 has a function that is uncertain. Deletions cut 3 bases from V and 7 bases from J, with 4 bases between. The CDR3 is 10 residues long. The CDR3 protein is CASSQHEQYF. In DNA form, the CDR3 reads TGCGCCAGCAGTCAGCATGAGCAGTACTTC.

This chain uses TRBV10-2 with TRBJ1-1; D not resolved. Germline CDR1 and CDR2: WSHSY and SAAADI. The CDR3 length is 16 residues. Trimming pared 0 bases from V and 0 bases from J, leaving 11 bases between. The CDR3 DNA is TGCGCCAGCAGTGAGTCGATCGGCCTTTTGAACACTGAAGCTTTCTTT. This translates into CASSESIGLLNTEAFF.

The CDR3 bases are TGTGCCAGCAGTCCGGGGAGCAATCAGCCCCAGCATTTT. It is translated as CASSPGSNQPQHF. V gene TRBV5-6 combines with J gene TRBJ1-5; D unclear. This CDR3 region has 13 residues. The V end was cut by 5 bases, the J end by 1 base, with 7 bases between. Looked up from germline, CDR1 is SGHDT and CDR2 is YYEEEE.

This clonotype occurred a few times. J is TRBJ2-1 and V is TRBV6-2 or TRBV6-3; 11 bases fit TRBD2. Germline CDR1 reads MNHEY; CDR2 reads SVGEGT. The CDR3 contains 16 residues. Trimming at V came to 6 bases and at J to 3 bases, leaving 7 bases not matched to a gene. In DNA form, the CDR3 reads TGTGCCAGCAGCGACGGGACTAGCGGCTACTACAATGAGCAGTTCTTC. Its protein product is CASSDGTSGYYNEQFF.

The V call is TRBV6-5, the J call TRBJ1-2; the D gene is possibly TRBD1 (5 bases). The V gene lost 4 bases and the J gene lost 7 bases, with 19 bases spanning the gap. Per germline, CDR1 MNHEY and CDR2 SVGAGI. The CDR3 totals 15 residues. This chain's CDR3 is CASSSNPQGAGGYTF. CDR3 sequence (DNA): TGTGCCAGCAGTTCCAACCCTCAGGGTGCCGGTGGCTACACCTTC.

The CDR3 nucleotides read TGTGCCACCAGCAGAGTAGCCCCGTGGTTAGAAAAACTGTTTTTT. It encodes CATSRVAPWLEKLFF. The rearrangement joins TRBV15 to TRBJ1-4; D unclear. Germline CDR1 reads LNHNV; CDR2 reads YYDKDF (reference sequence). Deletions cut 1 base from V and 8 bases from J, with 14 bases between. The CDR3 is 15 amino acids.

The chain joins TRBV11-3 to TRBJ2-3; possibly TRBD2 for D (6 bases). V was pared by 0 bases and J by 3 bases, with 13 bases between. This CDR3 is 16 amino acids long. CDR1 and CDR2 (germline): SGHNT, YENEEA. For the CDR3, the DNA is TGTGCCAGCAGCTTAGAGGGGGGAGTTTTGACAGATACGCAGTATTTT. Encoded protein: CASSLEGGVLTDTQYF.